This passage covers 22 T cell receptor beta chains from one sample sequenced in a study of PD-1 blockade in classical Hodgkin lymphoma. Generated by immunoSEQ multiplex PCR, the TCRdb table keeps only in-frame clones and is missing some. The sample holds about 110,000 clones, 80% to 90% seen once. Each and every patient relapsed after autologous stem cell transplantation, and patients got differing brentuximab vedotin exposure. The starting material was peripheral blood mononuclear cells (PBMCs), obtained before the second cycle of nivolumab. The receptors shown here come from a human donor with classical Hodgkin lymphoma.

The chain employs TRBV5-4 and TRBJ2-7; 9 bases align to TRBD1. CDR1 and CDR2 from the germline V gene are SGHNT and YYREEE (reference sequence). V lost 2 bases, J lost 4 bases, and 4 bases stayed unmatched. This CDR3 region has 14 residues. The CDR3 here is CASSFRDREYEQYF. In DNA, the CDR3 is TGTGCCAGCAGCTTCCGGGACAGGGAATACGAGCAGTACTTC.

V gene TRBV4-2 combines with J gene TRBJ2-7; D unclear. Looked up from germline, CDR1 is LGHNA and CDR2 is YNFKEQ. The CDR3 is made up of 11 amino acids. V gave up 6 bases and J gave up 5 bases, with 8 bases separating them. The CDR3 DNA reads TGTGCCAGCAGTCTGAACCACGAGCAGTACTTC. Translation: CASSLNHEQYF.

This chain connects TRBV6-5 to TRBJ1-6; D ambiguous. The CDR3 is 13 amino acids. CDR1 is MNHEY and CDR2 is SVGAGI in the germline V gene. Trimming took off 0 bases at V and 9 bases at J, with 6 bases between the two ends. This chain's CDR3 is CASSYSSSSPLHF. CDR3 sequence (DNA): TGTGCCAGCAGTTACTCGAGCTCTTCACCCCTCCACTTT.

CDR3 DNA sequence: TGTGCCAGTAGTGCGGACAGGGCTGGGGCCAACGTCCTGACTTTC. It is translated as CASSADRAGANVLTF. The V and J genes are TRBV19 and TRBJ2-6, with 8 bases aligning to TRBD1. Looked up from germline, CDR1 is LNHDA and CDR2 is SQIVND (reference sequence). Losses at the gene ends were 5 bases for V and 2 bases for J; bases not matched to a gene: 2. The CDR3 runs to 15 residues.

Remarks on this clone: Other DNA variants within this sample encode the same CDR3. J is TRBJ1-4 and V is TRBV25-1; D may be TRBD1 (5 bases). The CDR3 is made up of 15 amino acids. Germline V gene data show CDR1 as MGHDK and CDR2 as SYGVNS. The V end lost 1 base, the J end lost 5 bases, and 11 bases lay between the germline ends. The CDR3 DNA is TGTGCCAGCAGTGAATCGGGGGACTTAAATGAAAAACTGTTTTTT. This translates into CASSESGDLNEKLFF.

The J gene is TRBJ2-6, the V gene TRBV9, with a weak D call TRBD2 (5 bases). V lost 0 bases to trimming and J lost 6 bases, with 10 bases between them. The CDR3 covers 15 residues. Germline V gives CDR1 SGDLS, CDR2 YYNGEE. The CDR3 nucleotides read TGTGCCAGCAGCGTAGGGACTGCCTTGGCCAACGTCCTGACTTTC. Protein: CASSVGTALANVLTF.

This sequence joins TRBV28 and TRBJ2-3; TRBD2 agrees at 12 bases. The CDR3 sequence is 14 residues long. Trimming removed 6 bases from V and 6 bases from J; junction bases left unmatched: 4. Germline CDR1 MDHEN, CDR2 SYDVKM. The CDR3 DNA follows: TGTGCCAGCAGGACTAGCGGGAGAGCGGATACGCAGTATTTT. It is translated as CASRTSGRADTQYF.

The V and J genes are TRBV6-6 and TRBJ2-1; 7 nucleotides agree with TRBD2. The V gene end was trimmed by 5 bases and the J gene end by 6 bases; junction bases not matched to a gene: 7. Germline assignment: CDR1 MNHNY and CDR2 SVGAGI (reference sequence). CDR3 length equals 14 residues. The CDR3 loop is CASSTRTRTNEQFF. DNA for the CDR3: TGTGCCAGCAGTACAAGGACTAGAACCAATGAGCAGTTCTTC.

The V gene is TRBV27, the J gene TRBJ2-1, with D unresolved. This CDR3 comprises 12 residues. Trimming pared 5 bases from V and 9 bases from J, leaving 11 bases between. In germline, CDR1 is MNHEY, CDR2 SMNVEV (reference sequence). The CDR3 nucleotides read TGTGCCAGCAGTCCCTCCATAGTTGAGCAGTTCTTC. Translation: CASSPSIVEQFF.

This clone appeared once. This rearrangement joins TRBV4-1 to TRBJ2-1; TRBD2 agrees at 10 bases. The CDR3 has 16 residues. Looked up from germline, CDR1 is MGHRA and CDR2 is YSYEKL. Trimming took 2 bases from V and 0 from J; bases not matched to a gene: 1. This chain's CDR3 is CASSQPSGSSYNEQFF. The CDR3 DNA follows: TGCGCCAGCAGCCAACCTAGCGGGAGCTCCTACAATGAGCAGTTCTTC.

The chain has TRBV6-5 and TRBJ2-2; TRBD1 might be the D (6 bases). CDR3 size: 14 residues. Germline-derived CDR1 and CDR2 are MNHEY and SVGAGI. V lost 6 bases to trimming and J lost 3 bases, with 11 bases between them. The CDR3 reads CASSSGTHTGELFF. The DNA for the CDR3 is TGTGCCAGCAGCTCCGGGACACACACCGGGGAGCTGTTTTTT.

The chain links TRBV7-9 to TRBJ1-2; D possibly corresponds to TRBD1 (5 bases). This CDR3 has 16 amino acids. Trimming took 4 bases from V and 4 from J, leaving 19 bases between them. Germline loops: CDR1 SEHNR, CDR2 FQNEAQ (reference sequence). This CDR3 is CASSYLADRGLYGYTF. The CDR3 region has the DNA TGTGCCAGCAGCTACCTGGCGGACCGGGGACTCTATGGCTACACCTTC.

The rearrangement links TRBV19 to TRBJ1-1, with TRBD1 identical over 11 bases. In germline, CDR1 is LNHDA, CDR2 SQIVND (reference sequence). The CDR3 contains 15 residues. Unmatched junction bases numbered 3, after V lost 5 bases and J lost 1 base. DNA for the CDR3: TGTGCCAGTAGTCCGGGACAGGGGGGGAACACTGAAGCTTTCTTT. It codes for CASSPGQGGNTEAFF.

This rearrangement joins TRBV4-3 to TRBJ2-1; no clear D. The V gene's germline CDR1 is LGHNA and CDR2 YSLEER. V was clipped by 0 bases and J by 3 bases, with 12 bases between them. The CDR3 totals 16 residues. The CDR3 spells CASSQDSWSDYNEQFF. CDR3 bases: TGCGCCAGCAGCCAAGATAGTTGGAGCGACTACAATGAGCAGTTCTTC.

This clone turned up a few times. The chain recombines TRBV28 with TRBJ1-2, with a weak D call TRBD1 (5 bases). The V end was cut by 1 base, the J end by 8 bases, with 23 bases between. Germline V CDR1 and CDR2: MDHEN, SYDVKM. This CDR3 is 17 amino acids long. The DNA for the CDR3 is TGTGCCAGCAGTTTATTGGCTTCTGGGGGAATATTAAGAGGCTACACCTTC. It codes for CASSLLASGGILRGYTF.

This chain links TRBV9 with TRBJ2-7, with D tentatively TRBD1 (6 bases). The CDR3 has 14 amino acids. The germline V gene has CDR1 SGDLS and CDR2 YYNGEE. V shed 3 bases and J shed 7 bases, with 17 bases lying between them. The CDR3 spells CASSAGDLTGEQYF. CDR3 sequence (DNA): TGTGCCAGCAGCGCAGGGGACCTCACAGGGGAGCAGTACTTC.

The rearrangement uses TRBV6-6 and TRBJ1-6; possibly TRBD1 for D (5 bases). V shed 6 bases and J shed 1 base, with 13 bases lying between them. The CDR3 consists of 16 residues. Looked up from germline, CDR1 is MNHNY and CDR2 is SVGAGI (reference sequence). The chain's CDR3 is CASSQGSESYNSPLHF. CDR3 in DNA: TGTGCCAGCAGCCAGGGAAGCGAGTCCTATAATTCACCCCTCCACTTT.

The rearrangement links TRBV7-2 to TRBJ2-7; 11 bases are shared with TRBD2. Germline V gives CDR1 SGHTA, CDR2 FQGNSA. Trimming at V came to 2 bases and at J to 5 bases, leaving 5 bases not matched to a gene. This CDR3 is built from 15 residues. The CDR3 sequence is CASSLLAGGKDEQYF. The CDR3 nucleotides are TGTGCCAGCAGCTTACTAGCGGGAGGTAAAGACGAGCAGTACTTC. Full variable domain (outside the CDR3, taken from reference TRBV7-2 and TRBJ2-7): GAGVSQSPSNKVTEKGKDVELRCDPISGHTALYWYRQSLGQGLEFLIYFQGNSAPDKSGLPSDRFSAERTGGSVSTLTIQRTQQEDSAVYLCASSLLAGGKDEQYFGPGTRLTVT.

The table lists this clone with a count of one. This sequence joins TRBV19 and TRBJ2-3; D is unresolved. V was cut by 3 bases and J by 5 bases, with 3 bases left in between. Germline CDR1 reads LNHDA; CDR2 reads SQIVND (reference sequence). The CDR3 is 11 amino acids. CDR3: CASSILDTQYF. CDR3 DNA: TGTGCCAGTAGTATTTTAGATACGCAGTATTTT.

The chain has TRBV28 and TRBJ2-7, with 10 nucleotides matching TRBD2. The CDR3 covers 17 residues. V was pared by 5 bases and J by 0 bases, with 10 bases of the junction left unmatched. The germline gives CDR1 MDHEN, CDR2 SYDVKM. CDR3 in DNA: TGTGCCAGCAGTCCAGTTGGGTCTAGCGGGAGCTCCTACGAGCAGTACTTC. It encodes CASSPVGSSGSSYEQYF.

The V call is TRBV30, the J call TRBJ2-2; 8 bases are a match to TRBD1. J lost 0 bases, V lost 2 bases, and 2 bases had no gene match. The CDR3 length is 15 residues. Germline CDR1 is GTSNPN and CDR2 is SVGIG (reference sequence). In DNA form, the CDR3 reads TGTGCCTGGAGTTTGGACAGGGCGAACACCGGGGAGCTGTTTTTT. Amino acid sequence: CAWSLDRANTGELFF.

V gene TRBV5-8 combines with J gene TRBJ2-1; TRBD2 matches at 10 bases. Germline-derived CDR1 and CDR2 are SGHTS and YDEGEE. The V gene end was trimmed by 4 bases and the J gene end by 7 bases; junction bases not matched to a gene: 11. CDR3 size: 16 residues. CDR3 coding DNA: TGTGCCAGCAGCGGGACGTGGCTAGCGGGAGCTAATGAGCAGTTCTTC. Protein sequence: CASSGTWLAGANEQFF.